Presented here are 13 T cell receptor beta chains from one specimen sequenced in a study of T-cell memory formation after mild COVID-19. TCRdb reprocessed the 5' RACE reads with MiXCR, giving one entry per CDR3 protein. Counted here are some 180,000 distinct CDR3 sequences, less than 20% occurring once; the ten biggest clones make up around 3.9%. Sequencing input: PBMCs or a T cell subset sorted from them (not recorded which). The source is a man aged 18 to 30 who had mild COVID-19 (a few samples of this study predate the infection). Cell type and time point are not known.

This clonotype has at least ten counts. The chain employs TRBV6-2 or TRBV6-3 and TRBJ1-5, with TRBD1 matching over 9 bases. This CDR3 spans 16 amino acids. Germline loops: CDR1 MNHEY, CDR2 SVGEGT. The ends lost 6 bases at V and 5 bases at J; junction bases unmatched: 11. DNA for the CDR3: TGTGCCAGCAGCGAGGCCGGGACAGGGAATTATCAGCCCCAGCATTTT. Its translation is CASSEAGTGNYQPQHF.

The J gene is TRBJ2-3, the V gene TRBV24-1; unclear D gene. This CDR3 contains 13 residues. Germline-derived CDR1 and CDR2 are KGHDR and SFDVKD. The V and J ends lost 3 bases and 4 bases respectively, with 7 bases between them. CDR3 sequence (DNA): TGTGCCACCAGTGATGACGCCTCAGATACGCAGTATTTT. Amino acid sequence: CATSDDASDTQYF.

This clonotype has a handful of counts. This rearrangement joins TRBV28 to TRBJ1-2, with D maybe TRBD1 (6 bases). Germline lookup yields CDR1 MDHEN and CDR2 SYDVKM. CDR3 length: 14 residues. V was shortened by 6 bases and J by 4 bases, with 15 bases between the two germline ends. The CDR3 sequence is CASSSPGAAYGYTF. CDR3 in DNA: TGTGCCAGCAGCTCTCCAGGGGCAGCCTATGGCTACACCTTC.

This clonotype was found a few times. The chain employs TRBV10-3 and TRBJ2-3; D uncertain. This CDR3 contains 13 residues. The V end lost 7 bases, the J end lost 6 bases, and 14 bases lay between the germline ends. The V gene's germline CDR1 is ENHRY and CDR2 SYGVKD. CDR3 region: CAITPTGHDTQYF. CDR3 DNA: TGTGCCATCACCCCCACGGGTCATGATACGCAGTATTTT.

J is TRBJ1-2 and V is TRBV6-5, with D possibly matching TRBD1 (5 bases). The ends were cut back, 0 bases at V and 4 bases at J, with 9 bases in the middle. Germline lookup yields CDR1 MNHEY and CDR2 SVGAGI. The CDR3 is 14 amino acids. The CDR3 bases are TGTGCCAGCAGTTACTCCTCAGGGATCTATGGCTACACCTTC. It specifies CASSYSSGIYGYTF.

V and J are TRBV10-1 and TRBJ2-5, with D hard to call. Germline V gene lookup returns CDR1 WNHNN and CDR2 SYGVQD (reference sequence). V lost 5 bases to trimming and J lost 5 bases, with 12 bases between them. This CDR3 is built from 13 residues. In nucleotides, the CDR3 is TGCGCCAGCAGTCCCGACGTGGAGGAGACCCAGTACTTC. Translation gives CASSPDVEETQYF.

This clonotype was counted a few times. This chain links TRBV7-2 with TRBJ2-7; maybe TRBD1 (5 bases). V lost 1 base, J lost 7 bases, and 11 bases lay in between. Germline values: CDR1 SGHTA, CDR2 FQGNSA. The CDR3 is 13 residues long. The chain's CDR3 is CASSLEAGMEQYV. The CDR3 DNA sequence: TGTGCCAGCAGCTTAGAGGCAGGGATGGAGCAGTACGTC.

The genes are TRBV7-9 and TRBJ1-4, with a possible D match to TRBD1 (5 bases). V was cut by 6 bases and J by 3 bases, with 14 bases left in between. In germline, CDR1 is SEHNR, CDR2 FQNEAQ (reference sequence). This CDR3 is built from 15 residues. The CDR3 nucleotides are TGTGCCAGCAGGGGAGACCAGGGCGCTAATGAAAAACTGTTTTTT. Translation gives CASRGDQGANEKLFF.

The count of this clonotype is one. J is TRBJ2-4 and V is TRBV7-2; 9 bases align to TRBD2. J gave up 8 bases and V 9 bases, and 8 bases lay outside the gene matches. Germline lookup yields CDR1 SGHTA and CDR2 FQGNSA. The CDR3 contains 13 residues. The CDR3 coding sequence is TGTGCCAGTATGCGGGGGGGCGCGGACATTCAGTACTTC. This gives the protein CASMRGGADIQYF.

This clonotype was counted many times. The chain joins TRBV20-1 to TRBJ2-2; a weak D match, TRBD2 (7 bases). The CDR3 has 15 residues. The germline gives CDR1 DFQATT, CDR2 SNEGSKA (reference sequence). Trimming took off 5 bases at V and 7 bases at J, with 20 bases between the two ends. Written as DNA, the CDR3 is TGCAGTGCTGTCCCCCGGGGGGCATTCGGCGGGGAGCTGTTTTTT. This encodes CSAVPRGAFGGELFF.

V and J are TRBV7-9 and TRBJ2-2; D might be TRBD1 (6 bases). The CDR3 has 14 residues. V dropped 5 bases and J dropped 7 bases, with 14 bases sitting between them. Germline CDR1 is SEHNR and CDR2 is FQNEAQ (reference sequence). The CDR3 region has the DNA TGTGCCAGCAGCGGAAACAGGGTTGTCGGGGAGCTGTTTTTT. Protein sequence: CASSGNRVVGELFF.

There are a few counts of this clonotype. The chain couples TRBV6-2 or TRBV6-3 to TRBJ2-7; TRBD1 aligns across 7 bases. The CDR3 spans 16 residues. Germline trimming cut 2 bases from V and 6 bases from J; bases unmatched to any gene: 13. The germline V gene encodes CDR1 MNHEY and CDR2 SVGEGT. The CDR3 nucleotides are TGTGCCAGCAGTTACGCTCGGGACAGTCACCGGGTCGAGCAGTACGTC. It encodes CASSYARDSHRVEQYV.

This clonotype has a count of ten or more. The chain joins TRBV12-3 or TRBV12-4 to TRBJ1-1; possibly TRBD1 for D (6 bases). This CDR3 is 14 amino acids long. The V end was cut by 2 bases, the J end by 2 bases, with 9 bases between. The CDR3 DNA reads TGTGCCAGCAGTTTATCGGGGGGCAACACTGAAGCTTTCTTT. Amino acids: CASSLSGGNTEAFF.